This record looks at one T cell receptor (beta chain) sequence and its context. Its specificity is not known. J gave up 9 bases and V 4 bases, and 10 bases lay outside the gene matches. CDR3 length: 15 amino acids. In germline, CDR1 is SGHRS, CDR2 YFSETQ. With 60 Vbeta and 13 Jbeta primers, the PCR was carried out. Libraries were prepared by immunoSEQ multiplex PCR; TCRdb keeps only in-frame clonotypes and omits some of them. Among around 130,000 clones, approximately 78% were seen once, and the ten largest hold approximately 2.9%. This record belongs to a study of cytomegalovirus exposure and HLA in healthy donors. Study results and limitations: Researchers left out some V segments, among them TRBV6-2 and TRBV6-3, as indistinguishable. An Asian-associated ancestry cluster reportedly showed fewer N-insertions than the approximately 660-donor mean in a later analysis. The majority of TCR sequences were rare, yet some public TCRs appeared in many donors. Further analysis, carried out later, found HLA-associated TCR beta chains more clonally expanded than equally common other chains.

This TCR was recovered from a human donor in good health. The sequenced sample was PBMCs. The rearrangement joins TRBV5-1 to TRBJ2-1, with 10 bases matching TRBD2. CDR3 DNA sequence: TGCGCCAGCAGCCCCGCTAGCGGGAGAGGATCTGAGCAGTTCTTC. This encodes CASSPASGRGSEQFF.